This entry describes one T cell receptor beta chain. The target antigen is unknown. This sample was included in a study of STAT3 mutations in large granular lymphocyte leukemia. Whole-study context: Canonical activating STAT3 mutations were detected in roughly half of the longitudinally sequenced T-LGLL patients.

TCRdb's copy holds only in-frame clones and misses some; the assay was immunoSEQ multiplex PCR. The sample has approximately 7,800 clones, about nine tenths seen once; the top ten hold about half. Per germline, CDR1 MNHEY and CDR2 SVGAGI. The CDR3 totals 13 residues. Trimming took 6 bases from V and 2 from J, leaving 11 bases between them. Notes on the study in general: TCR clonotype switching after therapy occurred in about 35% of the 18 patients. Persisting codominant clonotypes may have hidden a small pathogenic clone. Treatment regimens differed across patients between samplings. Every T-LGLL patient had at least one immunodominant TCRbeta clonotype.

This chain joins TRBV6-5 and TRBJ2-7, with D hard to call. The source material was peripheral blood mononuclear cells. The TCR sequence derives from a man aged 45-65 years with T-cell large granular lymphocyte leukemia. Some clones in this sample may be carry-over from other donors' samples. In nucleotides, the CDR3 is TGTGCCAGCAGCCCTAGGCTAGCCTACGAGCAGTACTTC. It is translated as CASSPRLAYEQYF.